This TCR beta chain was identified in a study of blood T cell repertoires in COVID-19. Trimming left V 0 bases short and J 2 bases short, with 12 bases between. This CDR3 contains 15 residues. Germline CDR1 is SGHRS and CDR2 is YFSETQ. TCRdb's table, derived via immunoSEQ multiplex PCR, lists solely in-frame clones and lacks some. The table records around 130,000 clones, roughly 90% of them present only once. The material sequenced was peripheral blood. The chain joins TRBV5-1 to TRBJ2-7; D is perhaps TRBD2 (5 bases). This sequence was found in a man aged 55 to 70 with COVID-19, enrolled during active disease. As DNA, the CDR3 is TGCGCCAGCAGCTTGGGAGAGGGCATTACCTACGAGCAGTACTTC. Its translation is CASSLGEGITYEQYF.